The 5 T cell receptor beta chains reported below all come from one sample, sequenced in a study of molecular identifiers for immune sequencing clone quantification. Using its own MiXCR run on the PCR reads, TCRdb lists one record per CDR3 protein. The sample shows approximately 63,000 distinct CDR3 sequences, about 19% of them seen only once. Sequencing was done on a sample of naive CD8+ T cells from blood, with Jurkat cell RNA spiked in. Sample subset: FACS-sorted CD8+CD4-CCR7+CD45RA+ naive T cells. These receptors were collected from a human donor in good health. Some libraries in this study had Jurkat cell RNA spiked in.

Only a few counts were recorded for this clonotype. The J gene is TRBJ2-7, the V gene TRBV12-3 or TRBV12-4, with a tentative D call TRBD1 (6 bases). CDR3 length equals 16 residues. V dropped 5 bases and J dropped 5 bases, with 22 bases sitting between them. The CDR3 DNA is TGTGCCAGCAGTCCCATGGGGGCAGCCTCCCAGCACGAGCAGTACTTC. Encoded protein: CASSPMGAASQHEQYF.

This clonotype was recorded at least ten times. The chain is built from TRBV23-1 and TRBJ1-2, with 7 bases that match TRBD1. TRBV23-1 is classed as an ORF, of uncertain function. The CDR3 loop spans 12 amino acids. CDR3 amino acids: CDWTTGNYGYTF. The CDR3 DNA follows: TGCGACTGGACGACAGGGAACTATGGCTACACCTTC.

The sample holds many counts of this clonotype. The genes are TRBV30 and TRBJ2-1; 10 bases match TRBD2. The germline V gene encodes CDR1 GTSNPN and CDR2 SVGIG (reference sequence). The CDR3 extends over 14 amino acids. The V segment lost 8 bases and the J segment 8 bases; nucleotides outside the gene matches: 12. CDR3 in amino acids: CAGEAGGFRDEQFF. Written as DNA, the CDR3 is TGTGCCGGGGAAGCGGGAGGGTTTAGGGATGAGCAGTTCTTC.

In this sample, this clonotype turned up many times. This chain joins TRBV19 and TRBJ1-5, with 9 bases identical to TRBD1. V trimming: 3 bases; J trimming: 5 bases; junction bases outside the gene matches: 5. The CDR3 runs 15 residues. Germline V gene data show CDR1 as LNHDA and CDR2 as SQIVND (reference sequence). CDR3 nucleotide sequence: TGTGCCAGTAGTATGGGGGACAGGGTCTATCAGCCCCAGCATTTT. The encoded protein is CASSMGDRVYQPQHF.

This clonotype was observed many times. J is TRBJ1-2 and V is TRBV4-1, with 10 nucleotides matching TRBD1. Germline CDR1 MGHRA, CDR2 YSYEKL. V lost 3 bases, J lost 0 bases, and 1 base stayed unmatched. The CDR3 contains 15 residues. The CDR3 protein is CASSQGQGPNYGYTF. As DNA, the CDR3 is TGCGCCAGCAGCCAGGGACAGGGGCCTAACTATGGCTACACCTTC.